This entry describes one T cell receptor (beta chain). Its antigen remains unknown. As the method for making TCR beta libraries, quantitative 5'-RACE with molecular barcodes was used. TCRdb reanalysed the 5' RACE reads using MiXCR and keeps one entry per CDR3 protein. The sample lists 300,000 to 400,000 distinct CDR3 sequences; approximately 20% were seen once. This record comes from a study of CD8 T cells in ankylosing spondylitis. Study findings and constraints: Ankylosing spondylitis blood appeared to be characterized by a TCR beta motif of eight or nine highly homologous variants. Earlier authors reported some of these motif variants in reactive arthritis synovial fluid and blood.

Trimming removed 2 bases from V and 2 bases from J; junction bases left unmatched: 2. The CDR3 totals 15 residues. The receptor was derived from a male donor with ankylosing spondylitis or in good health (not recorded which). The material sequenced was blood, either unsorted or a sorted T cell fraction (not recorded which). The J gene is TRBJ2-3, the V gene TRBV12-3 or TRBV12-4, with TRBD2 matching 9 bases. In nucleotides, the CDR3 is TGTGCCAGCAGTTTACTAGCGGGGTACACAGATACGCAGTATTTT. This codes for CASSLLAGYTDTQYF.